This T cell receptor (beta chain) was obtained from a study of Graves' ophthalmopathy and Graves' hyperthyroidism. The study's findings and limits: Ophthalmopathy and stable hyperthyroidism were discriminated by a 13-signature model, with around 88% sensitivity and about 84% specificity.

The authors isolated PBMCs from 10 ml of fresh peripheral blood. V was shortened by 5 bases and J by 1 base, with 14 bases between the two germline ends. The CDR3 is 15 amino acids. The germline gives CDR1 LGHNA, CDR2 YNFKEQ. Amplified TCR beta CDR3 regions were obtained using RNA transcripts as template. Scientists carried out first-round RT-PCR using HTBI primers and then a second-round multiplex PCR. TCRdb analysed the multiplex PCR reads with MiXCR anew, one entry per CDR3 protein. The sample includes approximately 160,000 distinct CDR3 sequences, under 45% of them seen just once. A word on this clonotype: The antigen remains undetermined.

The clonotype was recovered from a young man with Graves' ophthalmopathy. Sample: peripheral blood. This chain uses TRBV4-2 with TRBJ2-5, with a weak D call TRBD2 (6 bases). The CDR3 spells CASSLGPGGQETQYF. The CDR3 DNA is TGTGCCAGCAGCTTAGGGCCCGGGGGCCAAGAGACCCAGTACTTC.